This TCR beta chain emerged from a study of control samples from healthy donors and cancer patients (dated by TCRdb to 2018 to 2021). With respect to this clone: The target of this receptor is not known. Base quality data are lacking; no much larger clone is found one base away.

Library generation was performed with the immunoSEQ multiplex PCR assay. The clones in this table, taken by TCRdb from immuneACCESS, are in-frame only. Not every clone is retained; where verified, under half of the shortfall comes from an unresolved V gene, and the cause of the rest is unknown. This sample comprises some 51,000 clones, nearly 90% of them detected only once. In total, the top ten clones hold roughly 3.8% of the sample. The CDR3 starts with the cysteine, ends with the phenylalanine, and has 11 residues. Only the CDR3 portion is preserved as DNA: 33 bases, with reading frame beginning at the first base. CDR1 and CDR2 are drawn from the germline V gene (reference sequence): MNHEY, SMNVEV. V is shortened by 11 bases, J by 10 bases, and the region joining them spans 17 bases.

This sequence originates from a man between 50 and 59 years old in good health. This sequence uses TRBV27 and TRBJ2-5; no D gene is confidently identified. Sample: blood. CDR3 loop: CAAGGRMDQYF. DNA sequence: TGTGCCGCTGGTGGACGGATGGACCAGTACTTC.